A single sample is the source of the 25 T cell receptor beta chains below, sequenced in a study of blood T cell repertoires in COVID-19 (dated by TCRdb to about 2020). Library preparation used the immunoSEQ multiplex PCR assay. As stored in TCRdb, this immuneACCESS dataset retains in-frame rearrangements with V and J assigned. A fraction of the clones does not appear; measured against another copy, unresolved V genes explain less than half of the discrepancy, and the remainder lacks a known reason. The sample profile shows over 300,000 clones; about 85% of them were found once. Approximately 5.4% of the sample is in the top ten clones. The sequencing sample was made of PBMCs or T cells enriched from blood (not recorded which). Receptor source: a woman aged 30 to 39 who had recovered from COVID-19.

Worth noting for this clone: At one end, the junction sequence differs from germline, possibly due to a read error. The V and J genes are TRBV5-1 and TRBJ1-1; 9 bases match TRBD1. The CDR3 has 14 residues. CDR1 and CDR2 from the germline V gene are SGHRS and YFSETQ. The CDR3: CASSLGTGPVEAFF. Here the CDR3 DNA reads TGCGCCAGCAGTTTGGGGACAGGGCCCGTCGAAGCTTTCTTT.

The rearrangement uses TRBV19 and TRBJ1-6, with TRBD1 matching over 11 bases. The V gene end was trimmed by 6 bases and the J gene end by 10 bases; junction bases not matched to a gene: 8. CDR1 is LNHDA, CDR2 SQIVND, per germline (reference sequence). The CDR3 has 15 residues. Here the CDR3 reads CASRLGTGGLSPLHF. The CDR3 DNA reads TGTGCCAGTAGATTGGGGACAGGGGGGCTGTCACCCCTCCACTTT.

J is TRBJ2-2 and V is TRBV3-1 (or the pseudogene TRBV3-2), with TRBD2 identical over 11 bases. Germline CDR1 LGHDT, CDR2 YNNKEL (reference sequence). Trimming removed 4 bases from V and 6 bases from J; junction bases left unmatched: 1. The CDR3 spans 14 residues. The CDR3 loop reads CASSPTSGAGELFF. Here the CDR3 DNA reads TGTGCCAGCAGCCCGACTAGCGGGGCCGGGGAGCTGTTTTTT.

The genes are TRBV28 and TRBJ2-1; D unclear. This CDR3 region has 11 residues. Trimming cost V 6 bases and J 7 bases, with 7 bases left between them. The germline V gene encodes CDR1 MDHEN and CDR2 SYDVKM. The CDR3 sequence: CASSLNNEQFF. Written as DNA, the CDR3 is TGTGCCAGCAGCCTTAATAATGAGCAGTTCTTC.

V gene TRBV5-1 combines with J gene TRBJ1-2, with 7 bases lining up with TRBD1. V was pared by 4 bases and J by 7 bases, with 7 bases of the junction left unmatched. The germline V gene has CDR1 SGHRS and CDR2 YFSETQ. The CDR3 sequence is 13 residues long. This CDR3 is CASSPEQGFGYTF. DNA of the CDR3: TGCGCCAGCAGCCCCGAACAGGGGTTTGGCTACACCTTC.

V and J are TRBV7-9 and TRBJ1-1; 8 nucleotides match TRBD1. Germline V gene lookup returns CDR1 SEHNR and CDR2 FQNEAQ (reference sequence). The CDR3 runs to 12 residues. V dropped 5 bases and J dropped 10; count of bases not matched to a gene: 6. CDR3 region: CASSETTGGAFF. The CDR3 region has the DNA TGTGCCAGCAGCGAAACCACAGGGGGAGCTTTCTTT.

The chain links TRBV12-3 or TRBV12-4 to TRBJ2-5; D not resolved. The CDR3 length is 13 residues. V lost 3 bases, J lost 5 bases, and 10 bases lay in between. The CDR3 nucleotides read TGTGCCAGCAGTTTCAACCTCCGGGAGACCCAGTACTTC. Protein: CASSFNLRETQYF.

The chain recombines TRBV19 with TRBJ2-7; TRBD1 agrees at 10 bases. Germline V gene lookup returns CDR1 LNHDA and CDR2 SQIVND (reference sequence). This CDR3 has 15 amino acids. J lost 7 bases, V lost 5 bases, and 11 bases had no gene match. In nucleotides, the CDR3 is TGTGCCAGTAGTCCCCGGACAGGGGGACAAAGGGAGCAGTACTTC. It is translated as CASSPRTGGQREQYF.

This clone was counted a few times. The chain combines TRBV27 with TRBJ1-2; D remains ambiguous. CDR1 and CDR2 (germline): MNHEY, SMNVEV (reference sequence). The CDR3 has 11 amino acids. Trimming cost V 4 bases and J 8 bases, with 8 bases left between them. The CDR3 DNA sequence: TGTGCCAGCAGTTCCGGCGGCGGCTACACCTTC. As protein: CASSSGGGYTF.

The chain has TRBV9 and TRBJ1-3; 9 nucleotides line up with TRBD1. Germline V gives CDR1 SGDLS, CDR2 YYNGEE. Germline trimming cut 0 bases from V and 3 bases from J; bases unmatched to any gene: 7. The CDR3 runs 17 residues. As DNA, the CDR3 is TGTGCCAGCAGCGTAGTGGATACAGGGGGCTTTGGAAACACCATATATTTT. It codes for CASSVVDTGGFGNTIYF.

The chain employs TRBV18 and TRBJ1-4, with D unclear. The CDR3 has 11 residues. V dropped 11 bases and J dropped 1 base, with 5 bases sitting between them. Germline V gene data show CDR1 as KGHSH and CDR2 as LQKENI. As DNA, the CDR3 is TGTGCCGGAGGAACTAATGAAAAACTGTTTTTT. Protein sequence: CAGGTNEKLFF.

This chain connects TRBV12-3 or TRBV12-4 to TRBJ1-1; D remains unclear. Trimming took 6 bases from V and 11 from J, leaving 13 bases between them. CDR3 size: 11 residues. The CDR3 sequence is CASRKGVEAFF. The CDR3 DNA follows: TGTGCCAGCAGGAAGGGAGTGGAGGCTTTCTTT.

CDR3 loop: CATRLFYRADTQYF. CDR3 DNA sequence: TGTGCCACCCGCCTATTCTATCGGGCAGATACGCAGTATTTT. The chain employs TRBV19 and TRBJ2-3; D uncertain. The germline V gene encodes CDR1 LNHDA and CDR2 SQIVND (reference sequence). The CDR3 is 14 amino acids. The V gene lost 10 bases and the J gene lost 4 bases, with 18 bases spanning the gap.

This clone occurred once. The chain links TRBV6-4 to TRBJ1-3; D unresolved. From germline, CDR1 is MRHNA and CDR2 SNTAGT. The V end lost 8 bases, the J end lost 4 bases, and 15 bases lay between the germline ends. This CDR3 is built from 14 residues. The CDR3 DNA reads TGTGCCAGCTATCGCCGGAGGTCCGGAAACACCATATATTTT. Translated, it gives CASYRRRSGNTIYF.

This chain links TRBV6-6 with TRBJ1-3; maybe TRBD1 (5 bases). The germline V gene encodes CDR1 MNHNY and CDR2 SVGAGI (reference sequence). This CDR3 is built from 15 residues. V gave up 4 bases and J gave up 0 bases, with 10 bases separating them. The CDR3 DNA reads TGTGCCAGCAGTTTACAGGCAACCTCTGGAAACACCATATATTTT. This sequence encodes CASSLQATSGNTIYF.

The V gene is TRBV12-3 or TRBV12-4, the J gene TRBJ1-1; the D is unclear. This CDR3 region has 12 residues. V was trimmed by 4 bases and J by 10 bases, leaving 13 bases between them. DNA for the CDR3: TGTGCCAGCAGTTCGGGGAGGTGGGGAGCTTTCTTT. Residues: CASSSGRWGAFF.

This clone was seen just once. This chain joins TRBV29-1 and TRBJ1-2; no reliable D call. CDR1 is SQVTM, CDR2 ANQGSEA, per germline. This CDR3 has 11 residues. Trimming left V 4 bases short and J 2 bases short, with 5 bases between. As DNA, the CDR3 is TGCAGCGTTGGACAAAACTATGGCTACACCTTC. Translated: CSVGQNYGYTF.

The V call is TRBV6-5, the J call TRBJ2-6; TRBD2 is a possible D gene (6 bases). This CDR3 comprises 11 residues. The germline V gene encodes CDR1 MNHEY and CDR2 SVGAGI. V was shortened by 10 bases and J by 9 bases, with 10 bases between the two germline ends. The CDR3 region is CATRDVNVLTF. The CDR3, as DNA: TGTGCCACGCGGGACGTCAACGTCCTGACTTTC.

The rearrangement joins TRBV7-9 to TRBJ1-4, with TRBD1 matching 9 bases. The CDR3 spans 16 residues. The J segment lost 8 bases and the V segment lost 1 base, leaving 8 bases of the junction unmatched. Germline CDR1 and CDR2: SEHNR and FQNEAQ (reference sequence). The CDR3 loop is CASSLVSGTGYEKLFF. The CDR3 DNA reads as TGTGCCAGCAGCTTAGTCTCAGGGACAGGGTACGAAAAACTGTTTTTT. The full variable domain, with the rest looked up from reference TRBV7-9 and TRBJ1-4, is DTGVSQNPRHKITKRGQNVTFRCDPISEHNRLYWYRQTLGQGPEFLTYFQNEAQLEKSRLLSDRFSAERPKGSFSTLEIQRTEQGDSAMYLCASSLVSGTGYEKLFFGSGTQLSVL.

V gene TRBV7-2 combines with J gene TRBJ2-7; weak D call: TRBD1 (5 bases). V was cut by 3 bases and J by 2 bases, with 8 bases left in between. The CDR3 is 13 amino acids. Germline V gives CDR1 SGHTA, CDR2 FQGNSA. In nucleotides, the CDR3 is TGTGCCAGCAGCTTCCCAGGGCCCTACGAGCAGTACTTC. Translated, it gives CASSFPGPYEQYF.

The sample holds one count of this clone. V usage is TRBV7-2 and J usage is TRBJ1-5, with a possible D match to TRBD1 (6 bases). Germline CDR1 is SGHTA and CDR2 is FQGNSA. This CDR3 has 15 residues. The ends were cut back, 5 bases at V and 3 bases at J, with 14 bases in the middle. CDR3 sequence: CASSPRTAHNQPQHF. The CDR3 nucleotides are TGTGCCAGCAGCCCGAGGACAGCCCACAATCAGCCCCAGCATTTT.

This sequence joins TRBV6-5 and TRBJ2-2, with D unclear. Trimming left V 6 bases short and J 4 bases short, with 9 bases between. Germline V gives CDR1 MNHEY, CDR2 SVGAGI. This CDR3 has 13 amino acids. CDR3 sequence (DNA): TGTGCCAGCAGGCCCGGTTCCACCGGGGAGCTGTTTTTT. This sequence encodes CASRPGSTGELFF.

The CDR3, as DNA: TGTGCCAGCAGTCACTCCGGGACACCTATGAACACTGAAGCTTTCTTT. This encodes CASSHSGTPMNTEAFF. This chain joins TRBV3-1 (or the pseudogene TRBV3-2) and TRBJ1-1; a weak D match, TRBD1 (6 bases). The CDR3 has 16 residues. V lost 6 bases and J lost 0, with 17 bases in between. CDR1 and CDR2 (germline): LGHDT, YNNKEL (reference sequence).

This clone has just a few counts. The V and J genes are TRBV6-1 and TRBJ1-6, with TRBD1 matching 11 bases. J lost 5 bases, V lost 6 bases, and 9 bases had no gene match. The CDR3 has 17 residues. CDR1 MNHNS and CDR2 SASEGT come from the germline V gene. The CDR3 bases are TGTGCCAGCAGGGAAATGGGGACAGGGGGGAATAATTCACCCCTCCACTTT. Amino acid sequence: CASREMGTGGNNSPLHF.

V usage is TRBV18 and J usage is TRBJ1-1; a possible D gene is TRBD1 (5 bases). V lost 8 bases to trimming and J lost 7 bases, with 23 bases between them. CDR3 length: 15 residues. Germline loops: CDR1 KGHSH, CDR2 LQKENI. CDR3 in DNA: TGTGCCAGCCCCTCACAGGCCCAAAGGGGCGATGAAGCTTTCTTT. Its translation: CASPSQAQRGDEAFF.